These 10 T cell receptor beta chains share one sample of origin, sequenced in a study of regulatory T cells in long-lasting Graves disease. The TCR beta library used iRepertoire HTBI primers with Arm-PCR amplification of CDR3. TCRdb reprocessed the multiplex PCR reads via MiXCR and lists one record per CDR3 protein. The table records 250,000 or so distinct CDR3 sequences, 15% to 20% of them present only once. Time point of the sample: newly diagnosed GD, antithyroid drugs for less than 3 months. Extracted PBMC RNA gave rise to the TCR library. This sample also belongs to another study, concerning T cells in Graves' hyperthyroidism and ophthalmopathy.

The sample here was peripheral blood mononuclear cells (PBMCs), taken at new diagnosis, from a patient treated with antithyroid drugs. These receptors all come from a woman under 40 with Graves disease.

This clonotype has just a few counts. CDR3 in DNA: TGTGCCAGCAGCGGGGGGACTGAGCAGTTCTTC. Its protein product is CASSGGTEQFF. The V gene is TRBV9, the J gene TRBJ2-1; D assignment may be TRBD1 or TRBD2 (5 bases each). The CDR3 has 11 residues. Trimming shortened V by 3 bases and J by 9 bases, and 7 bases separated the two germline ends. Germline assignment: CDR1 SGDLS and CDR2 YYNGEE. The full variable domain, its missing parts supplied by reference TRBV9 and TRBJ2-1, is DSGVTQTPKHLITATGQRVTLRCSPRSGDLSVYWYQQSLDQGLQFLIQYYNGEERAKGNILERFSAQQFPDLHSELNLSSLELGDSALYFCASSGGTEQFFGPGTRLTVL.

A note on this clonotype: Since a much larger clone is just one base distant, this may be a read error. V and J are TRBV7-9 and TRBJ1-3; D ambiguous. This CDR3 spans 14 amino acids. Per the germline V gene, CDR1 is SEHNR and CDR2 is FQNEAQ (reference sequence). This CDR3 is CANSLVDSGNTIYF. The CDR3, as DNA: TGTGCCAACAGCTTAGTCGACTCTGGAAACACCATATATTTT. Using reference TRBV7-9 and TRBJ1-3 for the parts outside the CDR3, the full variable domain is DTGVSQNPRHKITKRGQNVTFRCDPISEHNRLYWYRQTLGQGPEFLTYFQNEAQLEKSRLLSDRFSAERPKGSFSTLEIQRTEQGDSAMYLCANSLVDSGNTIYFGEGSWLTVV.

This clonotype was counted ten times or more. The genes are TRBV18 and TRBJ1-1, with TRBD1 matching 7 bases. J gave up 8 bases and V 2 bases, and 11 bases lay outside the gene matches. Germline CDR1 is KGHSH and CDR2 is LQKENI. This CDR3 has 15 residues. The CDR3 DNA follows: TGTGCCAGCTCACCAACGGGTGCAGGGGGGCGCGAAGCTTTCTTT. Encoded protein: CASSPTGAGGREAFF.

As regards this clonotype: A much larger clone lies one base from this, so it may be a read error. This chain uses TRBV2 with TRBJ1-2, with 8 bases lining up with TRBD1. With 11 bases clipped from V and 3 bases from J, the junction kept 11 bases outside the gene matches. This CDR3 is 14 amino acids long. Germline V gene lookup returns CDR1 SNHLY and CDR2 FYNNEI. The CDR3 sequence: CAGQAGGNYYGYTF. For the CDR3, the DNA is TGTGCCGGCCAGGCAGGGGGCAATTACTATGGCTACACCTTC.

Many counts were recorded for this clonotype. The rearrangement joins TRBV13 to TRBJ1-1; D perhaps matches TRBD1 (5 bases). CDR1 and CDR2 from the germline V gene are PRHDT and FYEKMQ (reference sequence). V was trimmed by 4 bases and J by 2 bases, leaving 11 bases between them. CDR3 size: 14 residues. Here the CDR3 reads CASSYPRVNTEAFF. For the CDR3, the DNA is TGTGCCAGCAGCTACCCCAGGGTAAACACTGAAGCTTTCTTT. The full variable domain, completed using reference TRBV13 and TRBJ1-1, is AAGVIQSPRHLIKEKRETATLKCYPIPRHDTVYWYQQGPGQDPQFLISFYEKMQSDKGSIPDRFSAQQFSDYHSELNMSSLELGDSALYFCASSYPRVNTEAFFGQGTRLTVV.

Only one count was recorded for this clonotype. A much larger clonotype is one base distant, so this may be a read error. V and J are TRBV7-2 and TRBJ2-3; TRBD2 matches at 8 bases. V trimming: 4 bases; J trimming: 4 bases; junction bases outside the gene matches: 10. This CDR3 has 16 residues. Per the germline V gene, CDR1 is SGHTA and CDR2 is FQGNSA. The CDR3 protein is CASSSPTGGGPDTQYF. The CDR3 DNA sequence: TGTGCCAGCAGCTCCCCCACTGGCGGGGGGCCAGATACGCAGTATTTT.

This clonotype was observed at least ten times. V usage is TRBV15 and J usage is TRBJ2-3; D gene ambiguous. Trimming removed 1 base at V and 6 bases at J, with 14 bases between. The germline CDR1 and CDR2 sequences are LNHNV and YYDKDF (reference sequence). This CDR3 spans 15 amino acids. CDR3 sequence reads: CATSRARPGLDTQYF. Written as DNA, the CDR3 is TGTGCCACCAGCAGAGCCCGACCGGGTCTGGATACGCAGTATTTT.

In its sample, this clonotype was seen many times. The chain has TRBV7-9 and TRBJ1-5; D gene unclear. The CDR3 runs 15 residues. Germline assignment: CDR1 SEHNR and CDR2 FQNEAQ (reference sequence). With 5 bases removed from V and 2 bases from J, the gap between germline ends came to 13 bases. This chain's CDR3 is CASSPLGAGNQPQHF. The CDR3 coding sequence is TGTGCCAGCAGCCCCTTGGGAGCGGGCAATCAGCCCCAGCATTTT.

This clonotype was seen at least ten times. The V and J genes are TRBV7-9 and TRBJ2-5, with TRBD2 as a possible D gene (5 bases). This CDR3 contains 14 residues. The germline V gene has CDR1 SEHNR and CDR2 FQNEAQ (reference sequence). Trimming left V 5 bases short and J 10 bases short, with 20 bases between. The CDR3 nucleotides are TGTGCCAGCAGCCCAGGACTGCGTAATGGTCGCCAGTACTTC. Amino acids: CASSPGLRNGRQYF.

The table lists this clonotype with many counts. The chain carries TRBV19 and TRBJ1-1; D gene uncertain. This CDR3 has 15 residues. Trimming left V 5 bases short and J 4 bases short, with 17 bases between. Germline V CDR1 and CDR2: LNHDA, SQIVND (reference sequence). CDR3 loop: CASSPRDLGSTEAFF. In DNA, the CDR3 is TGTGCCAGTAGTCCTCGAGACTTGGGGAGCACTGAAGCTTTCTTT.